The present T cell receptor beta chain was sequenced within a study of blood T cell repertoires in COVID-19. Study background: The analysed material was cDNA or gDNA that came from T cells, B-cell-depleted T cells, or PBMCs.

The CDR3 consists of 14 residues. The V gene lost 4 bases and the J gene lost 9 bases, with 17 bases spanning the gap. Germline V gives CDR1 SGDLS, CDR2 YYNGEE. Method: immunoSEQ multiplex PCR; TCRdb's copy keeps in-frame clones and lacks some. This sample yields 390,000 or so clones, of which less than 90% are seen a single time; approximately 5% belongs to the top ten. The participants were between roughly 18 and 100 years old and came from under 25 US areas. Each recovered donor of Cohort 3 presented with two negative PCRs, clearance, or symptom resolution. Sequences were obtained from PBMCs or T cells enriched from blood (not recorded which). The chain links TRBV9 to TRBJ2-1; a weak D match, TRBD1 (6 bases). The TCR was taken from a woman aged 45-59 years who had recovered from COVID-19. This CDR3 is CASSPRDIGGEQFF. The CDR3 nucleotides read TGTGCCAGCAGCCCAAGGGACATAGGGGGTGAGCAGTTCTTC.